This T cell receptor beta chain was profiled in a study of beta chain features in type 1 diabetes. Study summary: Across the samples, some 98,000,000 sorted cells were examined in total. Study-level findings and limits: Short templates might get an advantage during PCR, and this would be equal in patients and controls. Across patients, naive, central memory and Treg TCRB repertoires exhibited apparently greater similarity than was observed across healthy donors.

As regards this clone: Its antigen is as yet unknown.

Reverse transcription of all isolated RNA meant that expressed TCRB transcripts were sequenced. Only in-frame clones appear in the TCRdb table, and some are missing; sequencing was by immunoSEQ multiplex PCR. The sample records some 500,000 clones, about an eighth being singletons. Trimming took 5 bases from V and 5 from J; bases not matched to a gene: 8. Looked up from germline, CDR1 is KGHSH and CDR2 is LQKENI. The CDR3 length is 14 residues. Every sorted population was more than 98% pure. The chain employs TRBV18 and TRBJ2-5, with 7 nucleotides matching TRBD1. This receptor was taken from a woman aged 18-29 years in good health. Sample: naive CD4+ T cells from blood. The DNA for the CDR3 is TGTGCCAGCTCATCGACAGGGTCTGGGGAGACCCAGTACTTC. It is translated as CASSSTGSGETQYF.